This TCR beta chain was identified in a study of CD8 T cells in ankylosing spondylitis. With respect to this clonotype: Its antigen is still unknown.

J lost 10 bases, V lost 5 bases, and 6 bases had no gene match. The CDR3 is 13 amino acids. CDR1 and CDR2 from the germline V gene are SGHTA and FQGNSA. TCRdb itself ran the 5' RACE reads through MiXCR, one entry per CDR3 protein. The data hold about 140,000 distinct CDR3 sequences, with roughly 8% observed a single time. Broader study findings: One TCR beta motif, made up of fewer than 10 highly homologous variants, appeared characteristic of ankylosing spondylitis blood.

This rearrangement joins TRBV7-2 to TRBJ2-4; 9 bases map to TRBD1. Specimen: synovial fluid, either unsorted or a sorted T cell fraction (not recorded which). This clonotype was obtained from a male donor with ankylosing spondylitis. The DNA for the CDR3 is TGTGCCAGCAGCCCAGGGACAGGGAATATTCAGTACTTC. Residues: CASSPGTGNIQYF.